This T cell receptor beta chain comes out of a study of molecular identifiers for immune sequencing clone quantification (dated 2018 in TCRdb). Notes on the research overall: For a replicate experiment, RNA from about 20,000 or 100,000 naive CD8 T cells was divided into five aliquots, of which four were sequenced. This methods study benchmarked molecular-identifier clustering-based TCR repertoire sequencing (MIDCIRS) and TCR RNA copy counting, using CD8 T cells to do so. Broader findings and caveats from the paper: Clones above 20 RNA copies held over 97% of molecules in CMV-specific effector cells but under 1% in naive cells. Spiked-in Jurkat TCR RNA equal to a single cell's worth was reported to be detectable even within one million naive CD8 T cells. Modeling indicated approximately 3.2 TCR RNA copies recovered per cell, compared with approximately 10 by digital PCR, which implies a capture efficiency of about 27%. Without barcode sub-clustering, chimeric consensus sequences inflated TCR diversity; chimeras reached as high as 47%. The sizes of highly expanded clones could end up underestimated when identical TCR molecules share a barcode. The naive libraries included spiked-in Jurkat TCR RNA (about ten copies' worth), and this Jurkat TCR RNA is not part of the donor repertoire.

On this clonotype itself: What this receptor recognizes is not known. The junction departs from the called germline gene at one end, perhaps through a read error.

CDR1 and CDR2 are read off the germline V gene as SGDLS and YYNGEE. The CDR3 holds 13 amino acids from the cysteine to the phenylalanine. Only CDR3 DNA is held: 39 bases, read in frame from base 1. Naive CD8 T cell libraries were made from approximately 20,000 to 1,000,000 sorted cells using 10%, 30% or 50% of purified RNA. On a BD FACSAria II, naive CD8 T cells were FACS-sorted as CD8+CD4-CCR7+CD45RA+ and collected into RLT Plus buffer. Nine to eleven TCR copies' worth of Jurkat RNA were spiked into about 20,000-1,000,000 naive CD8 T cell samples to test detection sensitivity. Enrichment of CD8 T cells was performed with RosetteSep CD8+ T Cell Enrichment Cocktail and Ficoll-Paque, after which ACK red cell lysis was carried out. Libraries were built with PCR. The listed sequencing device is Illumina HiSeq 4000. Bulk TCR libraries were generated as previously described, with the TCR primers listed in Table S5 used. Purification of total RNA was performed with the Qiagen AllPrep DNA/RNA kit. Before analysis, reads from multiple sequencing runs of one library were combined. The study's own analysis went as follows. Only reads with exact TCR constant sequence were kept, trimmed to 150 nt, and grouped by their 12-nt molecular barcodes. Reads inside each barcode group were sub-clustered using a 15% Levenshtein threshold, and a quality-weighted consensus sequence was constructed for each RNA molecule. Non-functional sequences were excluded, and lower-count sequences lying one edit away from another sequence were also excluded. Barcode sub-clusters with fewer than 20% of the maximum read count were removed, based on fitting two negative binomial distributions. TCRdb reprocessed the public reads (quality trimming at Q25 with fastp, clone calling with MiXCR) and kept in-frame beta chains. Rows are unified per CDR3 protein, each entry keeping the most common DNA and genes. The V and J calls come from TCRdb's annotation, not from the publication. For this sample the table gives over 600,000 distinct CDR3 sequences, of which just under 20% were detected only once. Roughly 0.85% of the sample is taken by the ten largest.

This sequence uses TRBV9 and TRBJ1-1, with no confidently assigned D gene. Sequenced material: naive CD8+ T cells from blood, with Jurkat cell RNA spiked in. Sample cell subset or site, as interpreted from the label and publication: FACS-sorted CD8+CD4-CCR7+CD45RA+ naive T cells. This receptor was identified in a human donor in good health. Some libraries in this study had Jurkat cell RNA spiked in. The CDR3 protein sequence reads: CASSVSGITKAFF. Here is the DNA: TGTGCCAGCAGCGTATCGGGGATCACTAAAGCTTTCTTT.